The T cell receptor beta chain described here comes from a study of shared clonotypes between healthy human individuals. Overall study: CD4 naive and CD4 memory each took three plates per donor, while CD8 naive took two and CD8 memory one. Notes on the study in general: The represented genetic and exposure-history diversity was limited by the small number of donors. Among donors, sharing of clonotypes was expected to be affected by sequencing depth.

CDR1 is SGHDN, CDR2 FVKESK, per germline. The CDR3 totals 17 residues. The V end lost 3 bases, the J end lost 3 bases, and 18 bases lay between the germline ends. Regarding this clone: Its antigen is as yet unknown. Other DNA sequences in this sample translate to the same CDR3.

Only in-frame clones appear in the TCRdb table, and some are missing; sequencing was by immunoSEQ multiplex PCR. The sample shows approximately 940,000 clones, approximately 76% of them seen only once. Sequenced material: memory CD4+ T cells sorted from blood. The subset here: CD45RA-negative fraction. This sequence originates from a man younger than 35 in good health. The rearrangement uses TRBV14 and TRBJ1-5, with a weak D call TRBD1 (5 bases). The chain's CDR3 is CASSQGQGHLSNQPQHF. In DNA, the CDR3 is TGTGCCAGCAGCCAGGGGCAGGGCCACTTATCCAATCAGCCCCAGCATTTT. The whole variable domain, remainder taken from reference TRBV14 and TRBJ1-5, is EAGVTQFPSHSVIEKGQTVTLRCDPISGHDNLYWYRRVMGKEIKFLLHFVKESKQDESGMPNNRFLAERTGGTYSTLKVQPAELEDSGVYFCASSQGQGHLSNQPQHFGDGTRLSIL.